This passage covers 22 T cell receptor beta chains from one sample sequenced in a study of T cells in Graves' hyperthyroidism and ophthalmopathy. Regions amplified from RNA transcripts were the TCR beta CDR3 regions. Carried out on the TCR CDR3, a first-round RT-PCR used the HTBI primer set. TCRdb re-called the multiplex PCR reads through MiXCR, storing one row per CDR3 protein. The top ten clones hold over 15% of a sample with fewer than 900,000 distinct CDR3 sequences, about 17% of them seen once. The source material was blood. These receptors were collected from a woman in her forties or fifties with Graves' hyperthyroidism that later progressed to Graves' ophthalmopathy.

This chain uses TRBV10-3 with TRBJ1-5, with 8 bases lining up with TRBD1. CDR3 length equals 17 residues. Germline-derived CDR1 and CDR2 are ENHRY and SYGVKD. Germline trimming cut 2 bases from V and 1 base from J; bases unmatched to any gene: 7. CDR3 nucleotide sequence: TGTGCCATCAGTGAGGCAACAGGGGGATGGAGCAATCAGCCCCAGCATTTT. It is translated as CAISEATGGWSNQPQHF.

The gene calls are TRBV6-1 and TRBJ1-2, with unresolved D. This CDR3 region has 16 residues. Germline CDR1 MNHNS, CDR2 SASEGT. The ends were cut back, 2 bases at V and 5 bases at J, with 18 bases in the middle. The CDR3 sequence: CASSEPVRILGYGYTF. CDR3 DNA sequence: TGTGCCAGCAGTGAACCCGTTCGTATATTGGGTTATGGCTACACCTTC.

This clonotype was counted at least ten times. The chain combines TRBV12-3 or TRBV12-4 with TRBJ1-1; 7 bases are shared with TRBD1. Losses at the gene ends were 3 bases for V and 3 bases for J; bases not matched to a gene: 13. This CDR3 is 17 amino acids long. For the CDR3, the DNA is TGTGCCAGCAGTTTCGCCAGAACAGGGGATAAGGACACTGAAGCTTTCTTT. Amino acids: CASSFARTGDKDTEAFF.

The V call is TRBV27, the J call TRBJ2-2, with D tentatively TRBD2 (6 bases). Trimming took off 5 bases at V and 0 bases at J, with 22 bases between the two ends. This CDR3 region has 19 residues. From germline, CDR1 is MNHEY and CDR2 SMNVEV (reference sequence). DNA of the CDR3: TGTGCCAGCAGTCTATTGCCGGGGGTCGCCCCTCCGAACACCGGGGAGCTGTTTTTT. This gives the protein CASSLLPGVAPPNTGELFF.

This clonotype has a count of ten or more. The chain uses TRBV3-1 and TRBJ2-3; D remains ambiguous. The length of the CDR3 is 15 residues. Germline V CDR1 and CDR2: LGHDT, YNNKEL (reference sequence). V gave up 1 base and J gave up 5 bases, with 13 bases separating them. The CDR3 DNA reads TGTGCCAGCAGCCAAGTGGAGAGTCTTGGAGATACGCAGTATTTT. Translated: CASSQVESLGDTQYF.

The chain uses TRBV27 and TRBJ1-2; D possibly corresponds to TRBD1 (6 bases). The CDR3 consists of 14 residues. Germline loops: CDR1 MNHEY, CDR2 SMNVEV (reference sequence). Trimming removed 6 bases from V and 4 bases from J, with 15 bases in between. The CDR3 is CASSPDRQVYGYTF. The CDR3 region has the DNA TGTGCCAGCAGCCCCGACAGGCAGGTCTATGGCTACACCTTC.

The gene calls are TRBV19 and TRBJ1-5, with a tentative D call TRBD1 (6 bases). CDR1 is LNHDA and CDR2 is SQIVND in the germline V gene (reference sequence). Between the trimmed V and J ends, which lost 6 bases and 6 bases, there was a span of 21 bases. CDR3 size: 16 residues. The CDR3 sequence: CASSGLTGSLSQPQHF. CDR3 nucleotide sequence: TGTGCCAGTAGCGGCCTCACAGGGTCCCTTAGTCAGCCCCAGCATTTT.

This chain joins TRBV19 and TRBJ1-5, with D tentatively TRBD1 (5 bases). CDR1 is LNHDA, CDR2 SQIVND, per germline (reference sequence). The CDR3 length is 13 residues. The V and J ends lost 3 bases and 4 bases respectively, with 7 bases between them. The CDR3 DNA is TGTGCCAGTAGTATGACAGTTAATCAGCCCCAGCATTTT. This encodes CASSMTVNQPQHF.

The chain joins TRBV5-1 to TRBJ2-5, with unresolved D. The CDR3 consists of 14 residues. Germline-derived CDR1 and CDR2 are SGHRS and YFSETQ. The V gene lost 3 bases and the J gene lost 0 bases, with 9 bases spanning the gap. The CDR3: CASSSTAYQETQYF. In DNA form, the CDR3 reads TGCGCCAGCAGCTCCACAGCTTACCAAGAGACCCAGTACTTC. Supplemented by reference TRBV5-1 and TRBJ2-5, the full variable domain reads KAGVTQTPRYLIKTRGQQVTLSCSPISGHRSVSWYQQTPGQGLQFLFEYFSETQRNKGNFPGRFSGRQFSNSRSEMNVSTLELGDSALYLCASSSTAYQETQYFGPGTRLLVL.

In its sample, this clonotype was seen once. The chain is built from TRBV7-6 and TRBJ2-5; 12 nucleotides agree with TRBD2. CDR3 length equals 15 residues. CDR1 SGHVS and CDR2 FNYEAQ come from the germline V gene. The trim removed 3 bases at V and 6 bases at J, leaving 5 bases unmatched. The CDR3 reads CASSFKTSGGKTQYF. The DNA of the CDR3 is TGTGCCAGCAGCTTCAAGACTAGCGGGGGCAAGACCCAGTACTTC.

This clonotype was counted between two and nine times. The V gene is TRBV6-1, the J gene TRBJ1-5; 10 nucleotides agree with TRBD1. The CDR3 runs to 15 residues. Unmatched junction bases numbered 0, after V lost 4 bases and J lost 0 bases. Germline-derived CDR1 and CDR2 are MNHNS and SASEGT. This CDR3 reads CASSGTGGSNQPQHF. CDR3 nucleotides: TGTGCCAGCAGTGGGACAGGGGGTAGCAATCAGCCCCAGCATTTT.

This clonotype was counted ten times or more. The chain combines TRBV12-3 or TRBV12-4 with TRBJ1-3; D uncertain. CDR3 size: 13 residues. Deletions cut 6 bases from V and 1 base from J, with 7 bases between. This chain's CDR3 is CASSPGSGNTIYF. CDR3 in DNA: TGTGCCAGCAGCCCGGGATCTGGAAACACCATATATTTT.

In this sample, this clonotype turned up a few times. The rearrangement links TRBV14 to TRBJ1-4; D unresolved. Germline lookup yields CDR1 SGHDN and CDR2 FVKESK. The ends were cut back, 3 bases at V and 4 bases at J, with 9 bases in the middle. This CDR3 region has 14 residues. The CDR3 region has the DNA TGTGCCAGCAGCCAGAGCAGGAGTAATGAAAAACTGTTTTTT. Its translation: CASSQSRSNEKLFF.

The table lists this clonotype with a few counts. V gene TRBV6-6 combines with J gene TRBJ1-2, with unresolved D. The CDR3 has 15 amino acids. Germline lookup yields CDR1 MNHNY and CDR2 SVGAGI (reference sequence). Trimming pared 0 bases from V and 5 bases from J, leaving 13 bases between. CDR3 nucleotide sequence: TGTGCCAGCAGTTACTCGGCAGGCGGCGGGTATGGCTACACCTTC. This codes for CASSYSAGGGYGYTF.

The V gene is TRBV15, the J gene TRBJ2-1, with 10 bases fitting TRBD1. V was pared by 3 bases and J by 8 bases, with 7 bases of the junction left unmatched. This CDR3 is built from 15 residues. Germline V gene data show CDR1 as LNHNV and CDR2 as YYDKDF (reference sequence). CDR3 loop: CATSSLDRGIDEQFF. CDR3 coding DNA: TGTGCCACCAGCAGCTTGGACAGGGGGATTGATGAGCAGTTCTTC.

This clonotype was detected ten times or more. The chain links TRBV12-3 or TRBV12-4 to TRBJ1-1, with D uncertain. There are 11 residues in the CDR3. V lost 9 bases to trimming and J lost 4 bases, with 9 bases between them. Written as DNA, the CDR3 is TGTGCCAGTAAGGACGGCACTGAAGCTTTCTTT. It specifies CASKDGTEAFF.

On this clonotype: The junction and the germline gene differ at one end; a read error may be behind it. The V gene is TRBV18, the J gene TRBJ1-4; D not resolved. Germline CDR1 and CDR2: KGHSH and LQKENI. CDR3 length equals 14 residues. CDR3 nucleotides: TGTGTCAGCTCACCACCGTCAGGAGGCGAAAAACTGTTTTTT. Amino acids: CVSSPPSGGEKLFF.

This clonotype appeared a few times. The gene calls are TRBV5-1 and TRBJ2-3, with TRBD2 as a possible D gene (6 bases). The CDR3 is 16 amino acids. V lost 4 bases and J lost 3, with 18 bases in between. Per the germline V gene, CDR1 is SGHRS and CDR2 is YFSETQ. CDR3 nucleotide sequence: TGCGCCAGCAGCCCCGGGAGCCCCGGAGTGACAGATACGCAGTATTTT. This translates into CASSPGSPGVTDTQYF.

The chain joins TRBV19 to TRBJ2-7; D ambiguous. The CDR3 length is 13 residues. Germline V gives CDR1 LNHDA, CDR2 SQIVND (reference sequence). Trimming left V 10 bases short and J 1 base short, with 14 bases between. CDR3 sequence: CATRPPDSYEQYF. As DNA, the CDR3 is TGTGCCACTAGACCCCCGGATTCCTACGAGCAGTACTTC. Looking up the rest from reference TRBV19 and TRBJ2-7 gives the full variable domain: DGGITQSPKYLFRKEGQNVTLSCEQNLNHDAMYWYRQDPGQGLRLIYYSQIVNDFQKGDIAEGYSVSREKKESFPLTVTSAQKNPTAFYLCATRPPDSYEQYFGPGTRLTVT.

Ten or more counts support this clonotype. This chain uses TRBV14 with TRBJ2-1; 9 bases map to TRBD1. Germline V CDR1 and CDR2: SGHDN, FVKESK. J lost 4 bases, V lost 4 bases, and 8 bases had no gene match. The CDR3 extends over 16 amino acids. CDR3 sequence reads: CASSLSTGGWYNEQFF. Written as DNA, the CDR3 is TGTGCCAGCAGCCTTAGCACAGGGGGCTGGTACAATGAGCAGTTCTTC.

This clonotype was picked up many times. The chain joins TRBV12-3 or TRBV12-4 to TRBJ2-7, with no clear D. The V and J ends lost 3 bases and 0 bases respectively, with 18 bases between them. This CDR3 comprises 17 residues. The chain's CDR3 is CASSLSPGVSSSYEQYF. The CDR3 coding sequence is TGTGCCAGCAGTTTGTCCCCAGGAGTCTCGTCCTCCTACGAGCAGTACTTC.

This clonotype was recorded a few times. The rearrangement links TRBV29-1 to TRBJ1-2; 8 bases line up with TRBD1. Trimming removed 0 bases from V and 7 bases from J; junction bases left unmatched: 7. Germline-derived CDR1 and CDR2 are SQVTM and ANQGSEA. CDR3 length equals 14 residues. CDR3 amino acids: CSVEDDDRGRGYTF. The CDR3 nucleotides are TGCAGCGTTGAAGACGACGACAGGGGTCGTGGCTACACCTTC.